The following is a TCR beta chain sequence with its context. The sample is drawn from a study of pediatric ulcerative colitis. The CDR3 runs 15 residues. Trimming at V came to 0 bases and at J to 0 bases, leaving 2 bases not matched to a gene. Per germline, CDR1 SGDLS and CDR2 YYNGEE. The protocol was immunoSEQ multiplex PCR, while the TCRdb copy is restricted to in-frame clones and leaves out a portion. Of 57,000 or so clones in the sample, about nine tenths are singletons; the top ten hold around 1.4%. The source of this sequence is a boy younger than 18 who was a control in a study of pediatric ulcerative colitis. Sequenced sample: blood. This rearrangement joins TRBV9 to TRBJ2-7; TRBD2 matches 8 bases. The CDR3 DNA sequence: TGTGCCAGCAGCGTAGAGAGCGGGAGCTCCTACGAGCAGTACTTC. Encoded protein: CASSVESGSSYEQYF.